This T cell receptor (beta chain) was observed in a study of T cell repertoires in cytomegalovirus infection (dated by TCRdb to about 2019). With respect to the entire study: Recently identified HLA-C-restricted CMV epitopes, whose presentation resists viral immunomodulation, were targeted by peptide stimulations together with well-studied HLA-B-restricted epitopes. The HLA type of each donor mattered for the analysis, because public TCR beta signatures pointed to carriage of CMV infection along with the matching HLA type. The research as a whole found: Carriers of CMV infection plus the relevant HLA type were discriminated by the cumulative frequency of public TCR beta family members in the study cohort and in an independent roughly 320-donor cohort. The ex vivo response was dominated by HLA-C-restricted CMV-specific TCR beta clonotypes, which also provided the single most frequent clonotype in two of eight donors.

These reads were obtained on an Illumina HiSeq 1500. The public reads were reanalyzed by TCRdb: fastp trimming at Q25, MiXCR alignment, in-frame beta chains only. Entries are consolidated by CDR3 protein sequence, retaining the most common genes and DNA. The sample profile shows some 310,000 distinct CDR3 sequences; roughly 25% of them were found once. Clones ranked in the top ten supply 13% of the sample. There are 15 amino acids in the CDR3, from cysteine to phenylalanine inclusive. Only CDR3 DNA remains: 45 bases, in frame from the first base. Per the germline V gene (reference sequence), LNHNV is the CDR1 and YYDKDF is the CDR2. Cut back by 4 bases and 0 bases, the V and J ends lie 10 bases apart. In this sample, this clonotype turned up a few times. Its antigen target is currently unknown. Base quality data are lacking; no much larger clone is found one base away. What this sample's treatment or condition label stands for: in vitro stimulation with specific CMV peptide epitopes to enrich CMV-specific T cells.

The chain is made from TRBV15 and TRBJ1-5; the D segment cannot be called with confidence. This receptor was identified in a human donor in good health (CMV status not recorded). Some clones in this sample may be carry-over from other donors' samples. The specimen comprised cultured PBMCs, sampled from culture after CMV antigen stimulation. The CDR3 amino acid sequence is: CATSNGGVSNQPQHF. The DNA reads TGTGCCACCAGCAACGGTGGAGTTAGCAATCAGCCCCAGCATTTT.